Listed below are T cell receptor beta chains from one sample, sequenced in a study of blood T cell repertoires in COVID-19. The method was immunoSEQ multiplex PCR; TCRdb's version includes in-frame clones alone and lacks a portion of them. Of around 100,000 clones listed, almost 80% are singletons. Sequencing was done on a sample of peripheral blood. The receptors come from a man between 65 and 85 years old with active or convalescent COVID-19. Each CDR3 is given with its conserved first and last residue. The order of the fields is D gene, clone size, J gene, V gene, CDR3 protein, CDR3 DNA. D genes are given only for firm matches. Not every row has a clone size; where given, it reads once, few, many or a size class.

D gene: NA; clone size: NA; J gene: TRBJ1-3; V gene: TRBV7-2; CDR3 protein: CASSFRPGAKISGNTIYF; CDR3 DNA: TGTGCCAGCAGCTTCAGACCGGGAGCAAAGATCTCTGGAAACACCATATATTTT
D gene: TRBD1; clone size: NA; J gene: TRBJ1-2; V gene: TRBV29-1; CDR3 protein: CSVAGDRVGGYTF; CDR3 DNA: TGCAGCGTTGCGGGTGACAGGGTTGGCGGCTACACCTTC
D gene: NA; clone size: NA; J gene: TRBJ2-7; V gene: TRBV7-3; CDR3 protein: CASSLAAGESYEQYF; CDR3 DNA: TGTGCCAGCAGCTTAGCTGCAGGGGAATCCTACGAGCAGTACTTC
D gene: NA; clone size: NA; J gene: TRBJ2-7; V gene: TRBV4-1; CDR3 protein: CASSLLSSYEQYF; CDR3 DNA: TGCGCCAGCAGCCTCCTAAGCTCCTACGAGCAGTACTTC
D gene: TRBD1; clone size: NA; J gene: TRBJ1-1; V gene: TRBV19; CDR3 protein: CASSPPSGGNTEAFF; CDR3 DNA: TGTGCCAGTAGTCCCCCGTCAGGGGGGAACACTGAAGCTTTCTTT
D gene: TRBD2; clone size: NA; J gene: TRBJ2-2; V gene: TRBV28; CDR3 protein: CASSLPGLAGVGGELFF; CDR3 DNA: TGTGCCAGCAGTTTACCCGGGCTAGCGGGAGTAGGCGGGGAGCTGTTTTTT
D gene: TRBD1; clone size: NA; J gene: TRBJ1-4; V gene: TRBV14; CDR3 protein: CASSQTGLSEKLFF; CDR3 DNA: TGTGCCAGCAGTCAGACAGGGTTAAGTGAAAAACTGTTTTTT
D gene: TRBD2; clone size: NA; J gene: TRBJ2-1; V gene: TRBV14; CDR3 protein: CASSQITSGSNEQFF; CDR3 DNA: TGTGCCAGCAGCCAGATCACTAGCGGAAGCAATGAGCAGTTCTTC
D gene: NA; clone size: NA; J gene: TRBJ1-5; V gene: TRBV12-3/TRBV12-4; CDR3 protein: CASSRDKNQPQHF; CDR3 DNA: TGTGCCAGCAGTCGGGACAAGAATCAGCCCCAGCATTTT
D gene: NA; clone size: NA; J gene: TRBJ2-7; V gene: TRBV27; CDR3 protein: CASSLTLAYEQYF; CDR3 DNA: TGTGCCAGCAGTTTAACTCTGGCCTACGAGCAGTACTTC
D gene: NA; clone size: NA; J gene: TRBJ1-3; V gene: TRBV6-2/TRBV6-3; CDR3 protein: CASSYSTGSGNTIYF; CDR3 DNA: TGTGCCAGCAGTTACTCGACAGGCTCTGGAAACACCATATATTTT
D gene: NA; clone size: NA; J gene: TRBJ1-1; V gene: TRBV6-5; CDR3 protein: CASSSVNTEAFF; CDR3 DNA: TGTGCCAGCAGTTCGGTGAACACTGAAGCTTTCTTT
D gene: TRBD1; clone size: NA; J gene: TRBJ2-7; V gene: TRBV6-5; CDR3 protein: CASSSPAGTVYEQYF; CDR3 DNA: TGTGCCAGCAGTTCCCCAGCCGGGACAGTCTACGAGCAGTACTTC
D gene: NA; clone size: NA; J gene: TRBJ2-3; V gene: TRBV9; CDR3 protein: CASSVAARASADTQYF; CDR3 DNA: TGTGCCAGCAGCGTAGCTGCCAGGGCCTCTGCAGATACGCAGTATTTT
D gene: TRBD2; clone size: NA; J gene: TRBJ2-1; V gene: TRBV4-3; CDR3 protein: CASSQDSGRGHEQFF; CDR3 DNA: TGCGCCAGCAGCCAAGATAGCGGGAGGGGGCATGAGCAGTTCTTC
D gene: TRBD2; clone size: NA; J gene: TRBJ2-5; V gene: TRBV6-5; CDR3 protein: CASSLGLAETQYF; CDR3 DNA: TGTGCCAGCAGTTTGGGACTAGCGGAGACCCAGTACTTC
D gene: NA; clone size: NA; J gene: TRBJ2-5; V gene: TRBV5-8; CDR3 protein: CASSPGGRGQETQYF; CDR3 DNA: TGTGCCAGCAGCCCGGGGGGCAGGGGCCAAGAGACCCAGTACTTC
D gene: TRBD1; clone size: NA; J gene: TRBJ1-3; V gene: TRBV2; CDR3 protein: CASSDLTGFAGNTIYF; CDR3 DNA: TGTGCCAGCAGTGACTTGACAGGGTTCGCTGGAAACACCATATATTTT
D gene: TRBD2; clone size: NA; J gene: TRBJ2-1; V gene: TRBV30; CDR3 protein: CAWRGGLAGVREQFF; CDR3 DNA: TGTGCCTGGAGAGGGGGACTAGCGGGAGTGCGGGAGCAGTTCTTC
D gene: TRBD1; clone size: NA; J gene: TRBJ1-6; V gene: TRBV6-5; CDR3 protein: CASSYGDRTNSPLHF; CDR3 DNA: TGTGCCAGCAGTTACGGGGACAGGACCAATTCACCCCTCCACTTT
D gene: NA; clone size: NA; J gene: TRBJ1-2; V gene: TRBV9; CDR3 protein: CASSVGGNDYGYTF; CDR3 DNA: TGTGCCAGCAGCGTAGGAGGTAACGACTATGGCTACACCTTC
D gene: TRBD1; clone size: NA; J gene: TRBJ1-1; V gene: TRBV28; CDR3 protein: CASSTSQGLRAFF; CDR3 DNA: TGTGCCAGCAGTACATCACAGGGGCTGAGAGCTTTCTTT
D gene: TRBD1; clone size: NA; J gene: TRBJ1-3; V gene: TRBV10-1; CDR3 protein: CASRVTGGGNTIYF; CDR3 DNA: TGCGCCAGCAGGGTTACAGGGGGCGGAAACACCATATATTTT
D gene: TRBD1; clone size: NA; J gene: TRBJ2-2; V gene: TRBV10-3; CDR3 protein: CAMGPSGQGDTGELFF; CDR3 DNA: TGTGCCATGGGTCCTTCGGGACAGGGGGACACCGGGGAGCTGTTTTTT
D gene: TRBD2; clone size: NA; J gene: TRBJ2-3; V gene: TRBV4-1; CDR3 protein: CASSQALSSGGPITDTQYF; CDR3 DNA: TGCGCCAGCAGCCAAGCTCTGAGTAGCGGGGGCCCTATCACAGATACGCAGTATTTT
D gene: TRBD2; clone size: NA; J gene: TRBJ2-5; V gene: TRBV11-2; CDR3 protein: CASSLPGLAGTKTQYF; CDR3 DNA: TGTGCCAGCAGCTTACCGGGACTAGCGGGAACGAAGACCCAGTACTTC
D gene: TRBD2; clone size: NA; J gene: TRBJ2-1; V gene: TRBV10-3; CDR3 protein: CAISESTSVTYNEQFF; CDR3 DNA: TGTGCCATCAGTGAGTCGACTAGCGTGACATACAATGAGCAGTTCTTC
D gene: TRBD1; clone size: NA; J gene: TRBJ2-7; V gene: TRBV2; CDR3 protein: CASTTGLSSEQYF; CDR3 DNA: TGTGCCAGTACGACAGGGTTGTCGTCCGAGCAGTACTTC
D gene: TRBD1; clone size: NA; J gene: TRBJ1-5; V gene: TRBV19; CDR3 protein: CASTDRYSNQPQHF; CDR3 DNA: TGTGCCAGTACGGACAGGTATAGCAATCAGCCCCAGCATTTT
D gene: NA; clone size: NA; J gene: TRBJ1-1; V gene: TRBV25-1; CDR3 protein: CASSDKGDTEAFF; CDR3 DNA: TGTGCCAGCAGTGACAAGGGAGATACTGAAGCTTTCTTT
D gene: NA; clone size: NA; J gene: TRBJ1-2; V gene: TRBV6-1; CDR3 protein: CASSDREGYTF; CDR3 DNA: TGTGCCAGCAGTGACAGGGAAGGCTACACCTTC
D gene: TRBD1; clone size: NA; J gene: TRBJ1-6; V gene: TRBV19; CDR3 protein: CASSIFLPRTGGNSPLHF; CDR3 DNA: TGTGCCAGTAGTATATTCCTACCTCGGACAGGGGGTAATTCACCCCTCCACTTT
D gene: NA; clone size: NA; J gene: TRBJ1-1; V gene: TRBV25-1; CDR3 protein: CASSGRDTEAFF; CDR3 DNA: TGTGCCAGCAGTGGACGGGACACTGAAGCTTTCTTT
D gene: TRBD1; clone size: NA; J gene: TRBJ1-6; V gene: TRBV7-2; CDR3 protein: CASSLDPTGRNSPLHF; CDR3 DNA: TGTGCCAGCAGCTTAGACCCGACAGGGAGGAATTCACCCCTCCACTTT
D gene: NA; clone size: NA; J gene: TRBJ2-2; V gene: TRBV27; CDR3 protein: CASRAVAGELFF; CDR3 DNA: TGTGCCAGCAGGGCTGTGGCCGGGGAGCTGTTTTTT
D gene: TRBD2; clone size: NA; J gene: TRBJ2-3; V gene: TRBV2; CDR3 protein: CASSAPSGLTDTQYF; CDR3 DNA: TGTGCCAGCAGTGCGCCTAGCGGACTGACAGATACGCAGTATTTT
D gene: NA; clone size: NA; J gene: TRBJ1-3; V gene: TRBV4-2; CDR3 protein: CASSQDGGRSGNTIYF; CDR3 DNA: TGTGCCAGCAGCCAAGATGGAGGGCGTTCTGGAAACACCATATATTTT
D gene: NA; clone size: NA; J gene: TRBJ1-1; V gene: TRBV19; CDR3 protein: CASSIIVNTEAFF; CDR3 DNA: TGTGCCAGTAGTATAATCGTGAACACTGAAGCTTTCTTT
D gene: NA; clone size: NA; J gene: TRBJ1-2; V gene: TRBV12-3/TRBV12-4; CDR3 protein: CASSFRGYYGYTF; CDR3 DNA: TGTGCCAGCAGTTTTAGGGGGTACTATGGCTACACCTTC
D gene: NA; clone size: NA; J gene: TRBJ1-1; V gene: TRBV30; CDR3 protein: CAWSVLQDATEAFF; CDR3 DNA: TGTGCCTGGAGCGTCTTACAGGACGCCACTGAAGCTTTCTTT
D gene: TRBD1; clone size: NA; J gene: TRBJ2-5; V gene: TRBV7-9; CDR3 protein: CASSSLTQGAKETQYF; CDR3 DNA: TGTGCCAGCAGCTCACTCACCCAGGGGGCAAAAGAGACCCAGTACTTC
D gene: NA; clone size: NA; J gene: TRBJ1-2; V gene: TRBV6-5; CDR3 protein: CASTNAGTPNGYTF; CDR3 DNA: TGTGCCAGCACCAACGCCGGGACACCCAATGGCTACACCTTC
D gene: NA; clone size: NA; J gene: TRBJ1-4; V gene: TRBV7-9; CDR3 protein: CASSGVTLTTNEKLFF; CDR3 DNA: TGTGCCAGCAGCGGAGTAACACTGACAACTAATGAAAAACTGTTTTTT
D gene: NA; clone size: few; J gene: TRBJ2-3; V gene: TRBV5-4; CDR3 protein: CASSLGPPRNTDTQYF; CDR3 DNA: TGTGCCAGCAGCTTGGGTCCACCTAGAAACACAGATACGCAGTATTTT
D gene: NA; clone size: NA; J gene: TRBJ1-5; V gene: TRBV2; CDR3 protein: CASSGHLNSPNQPQHF; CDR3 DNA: TGTGCCAGCAGTGGACATTTAAATTCCCCCAATCAGCCCCAGCATTTT
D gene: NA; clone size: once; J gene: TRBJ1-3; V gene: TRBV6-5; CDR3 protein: CASIPGSSGNTIYF; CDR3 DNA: TGTGCCAGCATCCCGGGGAGCTCTGGAAACACCATATATTTT
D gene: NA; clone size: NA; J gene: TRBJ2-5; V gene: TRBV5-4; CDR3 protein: CASSPTGQVQETQYF; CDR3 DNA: TGTGCCAGCAGCCCTACCGGACAAGTCCAAGAGACCCAGTACTTC
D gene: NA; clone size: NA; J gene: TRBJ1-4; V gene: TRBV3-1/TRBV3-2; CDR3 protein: CASSQFGAPEKLFF; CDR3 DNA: TGTGCCAGCAGCCAATTCGGAGCCCCCGAAAAACTGTTTTTT
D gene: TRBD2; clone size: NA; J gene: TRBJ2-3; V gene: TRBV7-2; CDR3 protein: CASSPGRSGEATQYF; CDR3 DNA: TGTGCCAGCAGCCCGGGCCGGAGCGGGGAGGCTACGCAGTATTTT
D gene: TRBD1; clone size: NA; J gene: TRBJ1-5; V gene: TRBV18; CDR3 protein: CASSTRTGLQHF; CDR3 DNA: TGTGCCAGCTCAACTCGGACAGGGCTTCAGCATTTT
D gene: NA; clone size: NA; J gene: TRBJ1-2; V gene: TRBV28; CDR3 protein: CASGPRTHGYTF; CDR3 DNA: TGTGCCAGCGGGCCTCGGACACATGGCTACACCTTC
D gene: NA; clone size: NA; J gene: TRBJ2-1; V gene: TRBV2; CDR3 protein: CASRERGGGFNEQFF; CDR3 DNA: TGTGCCAGCAGGGAAAGGGGAGGGGGATTCAATGAGCAGTTCTTC
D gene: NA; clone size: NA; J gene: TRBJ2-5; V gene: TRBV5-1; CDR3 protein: CASSFGQGRETQYF; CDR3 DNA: TGCGCCAGCAGCTTCGGGCAGGGGAGAGAGACCCAGTACTTC